Presented here are 24 T cell receptor beta chains from one specimen sequenced in a study of cytomegalovirus exposure and HLA in healthy donors. The primer mix had 60 Vbeta and 13 Jbeta primers. Some clones are missing from TCRdb's copy, which holds only in-frame ones; the method was immunoSEQ multiplex PCR. The table has under 200,000 clones, about 75% seen once. The sequencing sample was made of PBMCs. These receptors all stem from a woman aged 40 to 49 in good health and CMV-seropositive.

The chain couples TRBV6-6 to TRBJ2-7; 7 bases fit TRBD2. This CDR3 contains 14 residues. Germline V lookup: CDR1 MNHNY, CDR2 SVGAGI (reference sequence). V shed 7 bases, J shed 0 bases, and the junction held 6 bases outside the gene matches. Written as DNA, the CDR3 is TGTGCCAGCAAGACTAGCCCTAGCTCCTACGAGCAGTACTTC. It is translated as CASKTSPSSYEQYF.

V usage is TRBV7-3 and J usage is TRBJ2-2; D unclear. Trimming took 3 bases from V and 0 from J, leaving 5 bases between them. This CDR3 has 14 residues. Germline assignment: CDR1 SGHTA and CDR2 FQGTGA. DNA of the CDR3: TGTGCCAGCAGCTTCGGTTCGAACACCGGGGAGCTGTTTTTT. Translated: CASSFGSNTGELFF. Using reference TRBV7-3 and TRBJ2-2 for the parts outside the CDR3, the full variable domain is GAGVSQTPSNKVTEKGKYVELRCDPISGHTALYWYRQSLGQGPEFLIYFQGTGAADDSGLPNDRFFAVRPEGSVSTLKIQRTERGDSAVYLCASSFGSNTGELFFGEGSRLTVL.

CDR3 residues: CASSYSQKPTEAFF. For the CDR3, the DNA is TGTGCCAGCAGTTACTCCCAGAAACCCACTGAAGCTTTCTTT. V and J are TRBV6-5 and TRBJ1-1; no definite D call. The CDR3 loop spans 14 amino acids. CDR1 MNHEY and CDR2 SVGAGI come from the germline V gene. Trimming left V 0 bases short and J 4 bases short, with 9 bases between.

V gene TRBV27 combines with J gene TRBJ1-6; D is possibly TRBD1 (5 bases). V lost 5 bases and J 7 bases, leaving 12 bases between the germline ends. This CDR3 is built from 14 residues. Germline loops: CDR1 MNHEY, CDR2 SMNVEV (reference sequence). CDR3 sequence (DNA): TGTGCCAGCAGTATCAGACAGAAGAATTCACCCCTCCACTTT. Protein: CASSIRQKNSPLHF.

The rearrangement joins TRBV18 to TRBJ2-7; 8 nucleotides agree with TRBD2. Germline lookup yields CDR1 KGHSH and CDR2 LQKENI. Germline trimming cut 6 bases from V and 3 bases from J; bases unmatched to any gene: 16. The CDR3 length is 17 residues. CDR3 loop: CASSPQGMGLGFYEQYF. The DNA for the CDR3 is TGTGCCAGCTCCCCCCAGGGTATGGGACTAGGTTTCTACGAGCAGTACTTC.

The chain recombines TRBV29-1 with TRBJ2-1; D ambiguous. Between the trimmed V and J ends, which lost 2 bases and 2 bases, there was a span of 10 bases. Germline-derived CDR1 and CDR2 are SQVTM and ANQGSEA. The CDR3 has 14 residues. This chain's CDR3 is CSVEPGSTYNEQFF. CDR3 in DNA: TGCAGCGTTGAACCAGGTTCTACCTACAATGAGCAGTTCTTC.

The chain combines TRBV9 with TRBJ2-3; TRBD2 agrees at 7 bases. J gave up 2 bases and V 0 bases, and 12 bases lay outside the gene matches. CDR1 and CDR2 from the germline V gene are SGDLS and YYNGEE. The CDR3 covers 18 residues. The CDR3 is CASSVGPGTIPSTDTQYF. The DNA for the CDR3 is TGTGCCAGCAGCGTAGGCCCCGGGACTATCCCCTCCACAGATACGCAGTATTTT.

The chain carries TRBV16 and TRBJ1-5, with a possible D match to TRBD1 (5 bases). The germline V gene has CDR1 KGHSY and CDR2 FQNENV. The CDR3 has 14 residues. The V gene lost 3 bases and the J gene lost 6 bases, with 12 bases spanning the gap. The CDR3 here is CASSQSGRSQPQHF. In DNA, the CDR3 is TGTGCCAGCAGCCAGTCAGGGAGGAGTCAGCCCCAGCATTTT.

In nucleotides, the CDR3 is TGCGCCAGCAGCCAAGATCAATCAGGGACAAATCGCTATGGCTACACCTTC. It translates to CASSQDQSGTNRYGYTF. This sequence joins TRBV4-3 and TRBJ1-2; D is perhaps TRBD1 (6 bases). The CDR3 is 17 amino acids. Per the germline V gene, CDR1 is LGHNA and CDR2 is YSLEER. V lost 0 bases to trimming and J lost 4 bases, with 18 bases between them.

V usage is TRBV6-5 and J usage is TRBJ2-7; maybe TRBD1 (5 bases). Germline values: CDR1 MNHEY, CDR2 SVGAGI. CDR3 length equals 13 residues. V was shortened by 4 bases and J by 3 bases, with 10 bases between the two germline ends. The CDR3 sequence is CASSFQQDYEQYF. The DNA for the CDR3 is TGTGCCAGCAGTTTCCAACAGGACTACGAGCAGTACTTC.

CDR3 sequence reads: CASSVTPPGLGVANTGELFF. The CDR3, as DNA: TGTGCCAGCAGCGTAACCCCGCCGGGACTAGGAGTGGCGAACACCGGGGAGCTGTTTTTT. The J gene is TRBJ2-2, the V gene TRBV9; 8 bases align to TRBD2. This CDR3 has 20 amino acids. Germline V lookup: CDR1 SGDLS, CDR2 YYNGEE. The junction had 14 bases not matched to a gene; V was cut back by 1 base and J by 0 bases.

The J gene is TRBJ2-3, the V gene TRBV5-1; TRBD2 agrees at 13 bases. With V trimmed by 7 bases and J by 5 bases, 10 bases remained unmatched. The germline CDR1 and CDR2 sequences are SGHRS and YFSETQ. This CDR3 is built from 16 residues. Written as DNA, the CDR3 is TGCGCCAGCGCCACCACTAGCGGGAGGGCCGGAGATACGCAGTATTTT. Translating it yields CASATTSGRAGDTQYF. Variable domain in full (rest from reference TRBV5-1 and TRBJ2-3): KAGVTQTPRYLIKTRGQQVTLSCSPISGHRSVSWYQQTPGQGLQFLFEYFSETQRNKGNFPGRFSGRQFSNSRSEMNVSTLELGDSALYLCASATTSGRAGDTQYFGPGTRLTVL.

This rearrangement joins TRBV2 to TRBJ1-2; no reliable D call. The CDR3 runs 14 residues. V gave up 6 bases and J gave up 4 bases, with 15 bases separating them. Per the germline V gene, CDR1 is SNHLY and CDR2 is FYNNEI. This chain's CDR3 is CASRSSAASYGYTF. The CDR3 region has the DNA TGTGCCAGCAGAAGCTCGGCGGCCAGCTATGGCTACACCTTC.

The rearrangement uses TRBV29-1 and TRBJ1-4, with 7 bases fitting TRBD1. In germline, CDR1 is SQVTM, CDR2 ANQGSEA. V trimming: 0 bases; J trimming: 7 bases; junction bases outside the gene matches: 17. This CDR3 is 18 amino acids long. The CDR3 DNA sequence: TGCAGCGTTGAAGATCTTCAGGGGGGCGAGTATTCTGGTGAAAAACTGTTTTTT. It specifies CSVEDLQGGEYSGEKLFF.

The genes are TRBV28 and TRBJ2-7; unclear D gene. CDR3 length: 12 amino acids. Trimming removed 9 bases from V and 2 bases from J, with 11 bases in between. Germline V CDR1 and CDR2: MDHEN, SYDVKM. The CDR3 coding sequence is TGTGCCAGTATAGCCGCTACCTACGAGCAGTACTTC. This encodes CASIAATYEQYF.

This clone was counted a few times. V and J are TRBV4-3 and TRBJ1-5; D is perhaps TRBD1 (6 bases). In germline, CDR1 is LGHNA, CDR2 YSLEER. Trimming pared 3 bases from V and 0 bases from J, leaving 12 bases between. CDR3 length: 16 amino acids. In DNA, the CDR3 is TGCGCCAGCAGCCATCCGACAGGCTATAGCAATCAGCCCCAGCATTTT. Its translation: CASSHPTGYSNQPQHF.

The chain combines TRBV19 with TRBJ2-1; D is perhaps TRBD1 (6 bases). The germline gives CDR1 LNHDA, CDR2 SQIVND (reference sequence). Deletions cut 6 bases from V and 11 bases from J, with 17 bases between. The CDR3 has 13 residues. This chain's CDR3 is CASRTPGTPKQFF. The CDR3 DNA sequence: TGTGCCAGTAGAACACCAGGGACACCTAAGCAGTTCTTC.

The chain carries TRBV6-5 and TRBJ1-5; D possibly corresponds to TRBD1 (6 bases). V lost 5 bases and J lost 8, with 19 bases in between. The CDR3 extends over 15 amino acids. Germline CDR1 is MNHEY and CDR2 is SVGAGI. CDR3 amino acids: CASSPAEGRGKPQHF. CDR3 nucleotides: TGTGCCAGCAGTCCGGCGGAAGGGAGGGGGAAGCCCCAGCATTTT.

V is TRBV29-1 and J is TRBJ1-1; 8 positions match TRBD1. The CDR3 contains 13 residues. Germline CDR1 SQVTM, CDR2 ANQGSEA. The J segment lost 5 bases and the V segment lost 1 base, leaving 3 bases of the junction unmatched. The CDR3 is CSVEVQGGTEAFF. Written as DNA, the CDR3 is TGCAGCGTTGAAGTACAGGGGGGGACTGAAGCTTTCTTT.

The chain joins TRBV13 to TRBJ2-1; D may be TRBD1 (6 bases). Per germline, CDR1 PRHDT and CDR2 FYEKMQ (reference sequence). The CDR3 contains 13 residues. With 7 bases removed from V and 8 bases from J, the gap between germline ends came to 15 bases. CDR3 coding DNA: TGTGCCAGCACCCGTACAGGGACCGATGAGCAGTTCTTC. It translates to CASTRTGTDEQFF.

This rearrangement joins TRBV30 to TRBJ1-3, with D perhaps TRBD1 (6 bases). The CDR3 length is 15 residues. Germline V CDR1 and CDR2: GTSNPN, SVGIG (reference sequence). V was cut by 0 bases and J by 2 bases, with 11 bases left in between. The DNA of the CDR3 is TGTGCCTGGAGTGTACAAACAGGGACTGGAAACACCATATATTTT. Amino acids: CAWSVQTGTGNTIYF.

The gene calls are TRBV7-2 and TRBJ1-2; D gene uncertain. Germline lookup yields CDR1 SGHTA and CDR2 FQGNSA. The CDR3 contains 13 residues. Trimming stripped 1 base from V and 0 bases from J, with 3 bases between. CDR3 nucleotide sequence: TGTGCCAGCAGCTTAGACACTAACTATGGCTACACCTTC. Translation: CASSLDTNYGYTF. The full variable domain, in which reference TRBV7-2 and TRBJ1-2 provide the parts outside the CDR3, is GAGVSQSPSNKVTEKGKDVELRCDPISGHTALYWYRQSLGQGLEFLIYFQGNSAPDKSGLPSDRFSAERTGGSVSTLTIQRTQQEDSAVYLCASSLDTNYGYTFGSGTRLTVV.

This clone was seen a handful of times. This chain links TRBV6-1 with TRBJ2-3; D remains unclear. The CDR3 is made up of 14 amino acids. CDR1 is MNHNS and CDR2 is SASEGT in the germline V gene. Trimming shortened V by 1 base and J by 0 bases, and 5 bases separated the two germline ends. CDR3 sequence (DNA): TGTGCCAGCAGTGAAGTCCCTAGCACAGATACGCAGTATTTT. This sequence encodes CASSEVPSTDTQYF.

The chain employs TRBV15 and TRBJ2-7, with D possibly being TRBD1 (6 bases). Looked up from germline, CDR1 is LNHNV and CDR2 is YYDKDF (reference sequence). Trimming stripped 0 bases from V and 1 base from J, with 13 bases between. CDR3 length equals 16 residues. CDR3 DNA: TGTGCCACCAGCAGAGAGGGGACAAGGGCATCCTACGAGCAGTACTTC. Protein sequence: CATSREGTRASYEQYF. Variable domain in full (rest from reference TRBV15 and TRBJ2-7): DAMVIQNPRYQVTQFGKPVTLSCSQTLNHNVMYWYQQKSSQAPKLLFHYYDKDFNNEADTPDNFQSRRPNTSFCFLDIRSPGLGDTAMYLCATSREGTRASYEQYFGPGTRLTVT.